This T cell receptor (beta chain) was found in a study of human T cells and chemical hapten exposure (dated by TCRdb to the early 2020s). Study-level background: For sensitization, 2% DPC in acetone was applied to an approximately 2 cm by approximately 2 cm area of upper inner arm skin. For TCR sequencing, blood came from 25 to 35 alopecia patients at anywhere from one to four time points (pre-sensitization, 2, 6 and 24 weeks). Weekly therapeutic DPC doses were additionally applied to the scalp of patients throughout the roughly 25-week study period. Most of the patients in the cohort were female, and the cohort covered alopecia areata with under or over 50% scalp involvement, alopecia totalis and alopecia universalis. Blood samples were taken from patients before sensitization (week 0) and then at 2, 6 and about 24 weeks after DPC sensitization. Libraries were pooled for sequencing, and per-sample TCR yields varied mainly because of small differences in library volumes within the pool. This study followed changes in the peripheral blood TCR repertoire in vivo during primary and secondary sensitization of alopecia patients to the hapten diphenylcyclopropenone (DPC). Patch testing was done on the upper back using Finn chambers containing 0.01% DPC, and results were scored after 6 days according to International Contact Dermatitis Research Group standards. What the research found in general, with its limitations: DPC sensitization did not change how many TCRs were above 1 in 1000 frequency, and no evidence was found of alterations in global repertoire structure. A positive correlation was found between the number of PT1 expanded TCRs and patch test score, with significance reached at thresholds 8, 16 and 32 but not 4. Significantly more large CDR3 similarity clusters were formed by expanded TCRs than by pre-sensitization or healthy control sets, consistent with antigen-driven responses. After repeated subsampling, changes were observed in the strength of the expansion versus patch-test correlation and in the threshold at which the correlation became significant. All patients had alopecia, a presumed autoimmune disease, so their immune response might differ from that of healthy individuals.

The library was obtained by RACE. The instrument given in TCRdb is NextSeq 500. Library preparation attached unique molecular identifiers to individual cDNA molecules for quantitative, reproducible TCR counting. Both TCR alpha and TCR beta chains were sequenced from each blood RNA sample. On the study's bioinformatics: The median number of TCRs per sample was approximately 96,000, ranging from roughly 20,000 to 700,000. V, J and CDR3 annotation of the TCR reads was carried out using the Decombinator software suite. For the PS versus PT1 abundance plots, all samples were subsampled to the same number of TCRs (28,000). TCRs were defined as expanded if absent before sensitization and observed at least eight times at the 2-week time point. TCRdb trimmed public reads at Q25 via fastp, called clones via MiXCR and kept in-frame beta chains. Identical CDR3 proteins give one entry, which carries the most common genes and DNA. The V and J calls here are based on TCRdb, not the publication. Within this sample are around 350,000 distinct CDR3 sequences, with about 5% of them counted one time only. The ten largest account for around 8% of the sample.

With respect to this clonotype: Which antigen it targets is not known. The record has no base qualities; no much larger clone is one base away.

The meaning of the sample's time point label: pre-sensitization, week 0. The treatment or condition label corresponds to: therapeutic diphenylcyclopropenone sensitization with weekly scalp DPC. At every patch-test visit, the blood draw took place before the patch test was put on. To be eligible, patients had to be aged 18 to 70, diagnosed with alopecia and judged suitable for DPC therapy, while pregnant patients were excluded. Total RNA was extracted from unfractionated whole blood that had been collected in Tempus Blood RNA tubes. This TCR derives from a young woman with alopecia areata. Some clones in this sample may be carry-over from other donors' samples. This sample comprised whole blood, obtained in connection with sensitization to the hapten diphenylcyclopropenone (DPC).

The CDR3 protein is CASSTGRQGGTGANVLTF. The nucleotide sequence is TGTGCCAGCAGCACCGGGCGACAGGGGGGAACCGGGGCCAACGTCCTGACTTTC. This receptor chain uses TRBV7-3 and TRBJ2-6, with TRBD1 identical over 9 junction bases. After removal of 5 bases from V and 4 bases from J, the junction retains 12 bases not matched to a gene. Taken from the germline V gene, the CDR1 and CDR2 loops are SGHTA and FQGTGA. The cysteine opens and the phenylalanine closes a CDR3 of 18 amino acids. The only DNA kept is the CDR3, 54 bases in frame from the first base.